Listed below are T cell receptor beta chains from one sample, sequenced in a study of cytomegalovirus exposure and HLA in healthy donors. Using immunoSEQ multiplex PCR, the repertoire was profiled, and TCRdb retains in-frame clones only, with some absent. The data contain about 210,000 clones, more than 80% of them singletons. Sequencing was performed on PBMCs. These receptors came from a man aged 30-40 years in good health and CMV-seronegative. Both conserved end residues are part of each CDR3. D genes are given only for firm matches. Size values are once, few and many counts, or a class for expanded clones, and some rows have none.

TGTGCCAGCAGCGTAGATGAGGGAGGGTCTGGCTACACCTTC | CASSVDEGGSGYTF | TRBJ1-2 | NA | TRBV9 | NA | 14
TGTGCCAGCAGCTTATCAGGTCTGGAGACCCAGTACTTC | CASSLSGLETQYF | TRBJ2-5 | few | TRBV7-3 | NA | 13
TGTGCCAGCAGCTCTCAGGACAGGAGCTCCTACGAGCAGTACTTC | CASSSQDRSSYEQYF | TRBJ2-7 | NA | TRBV21-1 | NA | 15
TGTGCCAGCAGCGCGGGGTCAGCGGGGGGGCGGTACACCGGGGAGCTGTTTTTT | CASSAGSAGGRYTGELFF | TRBJ2-2 | once | TRBV9 | TRBD2 | 18
TGTGCCAGCAGCACCAGCGGGGGGGCCGTGGATGAGCAGTTCTTC | CASSTSGGAVDEQFF | TRBJ2-1 | NA | TRBV6-5 | TRBD2 | 15
TGTGCCAGCTCTCTCTTAGCCGGCACCGGGGAGCTGTTTTTT | CASSLLAGTGELFF | TRBJ2-2 | NA | TRBV18 | NA | 14
TGTGCCAGTAGGGGGGACAGGATAAACACTGAAGCTTTCTTT | CASRGDRINTEAFF | TRBJ1-1 | few | TRBV19 | TRBD1 | 14
TGCGCCAGCAGCTTTGAGGGAGCGAACACTGAAGCTTTCTTT | CASSFEGANTEAFF | TRBJ1-1 | NA | TRBV5-1 | NA | 14
TGTGCCAGCAGCTTGGGACTAGCGACGCAGTATTTT | CASSLGLATQYF | TRBJ2-3 | NA | TRBV5-4 | TRBD2 | 12
TGTGCCAGCAGTCCTATGACTAGCGGGGGGTATAACACCGGGGAGCTGTTTTTT | CASSPMTSGGYNTGELFF | TRBJ2-2 | NA | TRBV28 | TRBD2 | 18
TGTGCCAGCTCAGAAAATAGCGGGGCCGACACCGGGGAGCTGTTTTTT | CASSENSGADTGELFF | TRBJ2-2 | few | TRBV18 | TRBD2 | 16
TGCGCCAGCAGCCAAAGACAGGGGGGGTACGAGCAGTACTTC | CASSQRQGGYEQYF | TRBJ2-7 | NA | TRBV4-3 | TRBD1 | 14
TGTGCCAGCAATTCCGGGGCAACTAATGAAAAACTGTTTTTT | CASNSGATNEKLFF | TRBJ1-4 | NA | TRBV28 | NA | 14
TGTGCCAGCAGCCCCCGCAGGGGAAATGGTCAGCCCCAGCATTTT | CASSPRRGNGQPQHF | TRBJ1-5 | NA | TRBV5-8 | NA | 15
TGTGCCAGCAGCCTCTCCGGGGGGCTCGGGGAGCTGTTTTTT | CASSLSGGLGELFF | TRBJ2-2 | NA | TRBV28 | NA | 14
TGTGCCAGCAGTTTAAAGTTCGCCCGGGGAAAGGGTTCACCCCTCCACTTT | CASSLKFARGKGSPLHF | TRBJ1-6 | NA | TRBV27 | NA | 17
TGTGCCAGCAGCTTGACCCCAGGGGGCTCCTACAATGAGCAGTTCTTC | CASSLTPGGSYNEQFF | TRBJ2-1 | NA | TRBV5-6 | TRBD1 | 16
TGTGCCAGCAGCTCCGCAGGGGTGTGGGACACTGAAGCTTTCTTT | CASSSAGVWDTEAFF | TRBJ1-1 | NA | TRBV7-9 | NA | 15
TGTGCCAGCGGACGGACTAGCGGGGTATACGAGCAGTACTTC | CASGRTSGVYEQYF | TRBJ2-7 | NA | TRBV6-5 | TRBD2 | 14
TGTGCCAGCAGTTTATCGGCGGGGGAACGCCAAGAGACCCAGTACTTC | CASSLSAGERQETQYF | TRBJ2-5 | NA | TRBV27 | TRBD2 | 16
TGTGCCAGCAGCGCTAGCGGGGGCCTCCAAGAGACCCAGTACTTC | CASSASGGLQETQYF | TRBJ2-5 | NA | TRBV4-2 | TRBD2 | 15
TGTGCCAGTAGCCAGAAAACCTGGGAAAAACTGTTTTTT | CASSQKTWEKLFF | TRBJ1-4 | NA | TRBV19 | NA | 13
TGTGCCAGCAGCTTAGATGGGGCAGGGGGCGGTTACGAGCAGTACTTC | CASSLDGAGGGYEQYF | TRBJ2-7 | NA | TRBV5-6 | TRBD1 | 16
TGTGCCAGCCCATTAGGGGCCAGGGATCGGCTGAACACTGAAGCTTTCTTT | CASPLGARDRLNTEAFF | TRBJ1-1 | few | TRBV19 | NA | 17
TGTGCCAGCAGCTTAGAAACGGGAGCATACGAGCAGTACTTC | CASSLETGAYEQYF | TRBJ2-7 | NA | TRBV7-6 | NA | 14
TGTGCCAGCAGCCTTGGGCCGGGGGGCTACACCTTC | CASSLGPGGYTF | TRBJ1-2 | NA | TRBV21-1 | NA | 12
TGTGCCAGCAGTTTACCTCATCCGGACAGCCTAAGGCAGGGCTACACCTTC | CASSLPHPDSLRQGYTF | TRBJ1-2 | NA | TRBV28 | NA | 17
TGCGCCAGCAGTGAGAGCAACAGTTACGAGCAGTACTTC | CASSESNSYEQYF | TRBJ2-7 | NA | TRBV10-2 | NA | 13
TGTGCCAGCAGCCGAGGGACAGGTGGCGCTTTCTTT | CASSRGTGGAFF | TRBJ1-1 | once | TRBV11-3 | TRBD1 | 12
TGTGCCAGCAGCTTCAGTATTGGACAGAATACCGGGGAGCTGTTTTTT | CASSFSIGQNTGELFF | TRBJ2-2 | NA | TRBV5-6 | NA | 16
TGTGCCAGCAGGTTGCGAAGATCGGGGTCTTATGGCTACACCTTC | CASRLRRSGSYGYTF | TRBJ1-2 | NA | TRBV27 | NA | 15
TGTGTCAGCAGCTTCGGGAAAAGCACCATATATTTT | CVSSFGKSTIYF | TRBJ1-3 | NA | TRBV5-6 | NA | 12
TGTGCCAGCAGCCAACGCGCTAGCGGGGGGGAGAATGAGCAGTTCTTC | CASSQRASGGENEQFF | TRBJ2-1 | NA | TRBV4-2 | TRBD2 | 16
TGTGCCAGCAGCTTGGGCGCTGGGGCTGCGGCCAGGGGTGAGCAGTTCTTC | CASSLGAGAAARGEQFF | TRBJ2-1 | few | TRBV5-6 | NA | 17
TGTGCCAGCAGCTTAATCAGTGCACCCCTCCACTTT | CASSLISAPLHF | TRBJ1-6 | NA | TRBV13 | NA | 12
TGCGCCACCTCGCCTTTACAGGGGGACACTGAAGCTTTCTTT | CATSPLQGDTEAFF | TRBJ1-1 | once | TRBV10-2 | TRBD1 | 14
TGCGCCAGCAGATATGACAGGGCGGACCAGTACTTC | CASRYDRADQYF | TRBJ2-5 | once | TRBV5-1 | TRBD1 | 12
TGTGCCAGCAGCTTAATAGGGGGTGCCTACGAGCAGTACTTC | CASSLIGGAYEQYF | TRBJ2-7 | NA | TRBV5-6 | NA | 14
TGTGCCAGCAGCTACGGACAGGGGGCACATCAGCCCCAGCATTTT | CASSYGQGAHQPQHF | TRBJ1-5 | NA | TRBV7-6 | TRBD1 | 15
TGTGCCAGCAGGGGGACAGGGGCGTCGAATGAGCAGTTCTTC | CASRGTGASNEQFF | TRBJ2-1 | few | TRBV28 | TRBD1 | 14
TGCGCCAGCAGCTTGGGACAGCCAACTAATGAAGAACTGTTTTTT | CASSLGQPTNEELFF | TRBJ1-4 | NA | TRBV5-1 | NA | 15
TGTGCCAGCAGTCTCACAGGCACTGAAGCTTTCTTT | CASSLTGTEAFF | TRBJ1-1 | NA | TRBV7-9 | NA | 12
TGTGCCAGCAGTGGTCCCTCCCCTAGCGGAAGCTCCTACAATGAGCAGTTCTTC | CASSGPSPSGSSYNEQFF | TRBJ2-1 | NA | TRBV2 | TRBD2 | 18
TGTGCCAGCAGTTTATCCCGGGTCCCCTCCTACGAGCAGTACTTC | CASSLSRVPSYEQYF | TRBJ2-7 | NA | TRBV27 | NA | 15
TGCAGCGTTGCGGCAGGTGGCTATGGCTACACCTTC | CSVAAGGYGYTF | TRBJ1-2 | NA | TRBV29-1 | NA | 12
TGTGCCAGCAGTGGACTCTCCTACAATGAGCAGTTCTTC | CASSGLSYNEQFF | TRBJ2-1 | NA | TRBV6-5 | NA | 13
TGTGCCAGCAGTGAACAGGGCTCCGGTGAAAAACTGTTTTTT | CASSEQGSGEKLFF | TRBJ1-4 | few | TRBV25-1 | NA | 14
TGTGCCAGCAGCACATCGGGACAGGGTAGCTCCTACGAGCAGTACTTC | CASSTSGQGSSYEQYF | TRBJ2-7 | NA | TRBV13 | TRBD1 | 16
TGTGCCAGCAGTGCGCGACTAGCGGGGGGCCCATTTTTCTCCCTCTTC | CASSARLAGGPFFSLF | TRBJ2-1 | once | TRBV6-6 | TRBD2 | 16
TGTGCCAGCTCACTTGGACTAGCGGGGCTCAATGAGCAGTTCTTC | CASSLGLAGLNEQFF | TRBJ2-1 | NA | TRBV18 | TRBD2 | 15
TGTGCCAGCAGCTTGAGCAGTGAAGGGGGATTGTTTTTT | CASSLSSEGGLFF | TRBJ1-4 | NA | TRBV5-6 | NA | 13